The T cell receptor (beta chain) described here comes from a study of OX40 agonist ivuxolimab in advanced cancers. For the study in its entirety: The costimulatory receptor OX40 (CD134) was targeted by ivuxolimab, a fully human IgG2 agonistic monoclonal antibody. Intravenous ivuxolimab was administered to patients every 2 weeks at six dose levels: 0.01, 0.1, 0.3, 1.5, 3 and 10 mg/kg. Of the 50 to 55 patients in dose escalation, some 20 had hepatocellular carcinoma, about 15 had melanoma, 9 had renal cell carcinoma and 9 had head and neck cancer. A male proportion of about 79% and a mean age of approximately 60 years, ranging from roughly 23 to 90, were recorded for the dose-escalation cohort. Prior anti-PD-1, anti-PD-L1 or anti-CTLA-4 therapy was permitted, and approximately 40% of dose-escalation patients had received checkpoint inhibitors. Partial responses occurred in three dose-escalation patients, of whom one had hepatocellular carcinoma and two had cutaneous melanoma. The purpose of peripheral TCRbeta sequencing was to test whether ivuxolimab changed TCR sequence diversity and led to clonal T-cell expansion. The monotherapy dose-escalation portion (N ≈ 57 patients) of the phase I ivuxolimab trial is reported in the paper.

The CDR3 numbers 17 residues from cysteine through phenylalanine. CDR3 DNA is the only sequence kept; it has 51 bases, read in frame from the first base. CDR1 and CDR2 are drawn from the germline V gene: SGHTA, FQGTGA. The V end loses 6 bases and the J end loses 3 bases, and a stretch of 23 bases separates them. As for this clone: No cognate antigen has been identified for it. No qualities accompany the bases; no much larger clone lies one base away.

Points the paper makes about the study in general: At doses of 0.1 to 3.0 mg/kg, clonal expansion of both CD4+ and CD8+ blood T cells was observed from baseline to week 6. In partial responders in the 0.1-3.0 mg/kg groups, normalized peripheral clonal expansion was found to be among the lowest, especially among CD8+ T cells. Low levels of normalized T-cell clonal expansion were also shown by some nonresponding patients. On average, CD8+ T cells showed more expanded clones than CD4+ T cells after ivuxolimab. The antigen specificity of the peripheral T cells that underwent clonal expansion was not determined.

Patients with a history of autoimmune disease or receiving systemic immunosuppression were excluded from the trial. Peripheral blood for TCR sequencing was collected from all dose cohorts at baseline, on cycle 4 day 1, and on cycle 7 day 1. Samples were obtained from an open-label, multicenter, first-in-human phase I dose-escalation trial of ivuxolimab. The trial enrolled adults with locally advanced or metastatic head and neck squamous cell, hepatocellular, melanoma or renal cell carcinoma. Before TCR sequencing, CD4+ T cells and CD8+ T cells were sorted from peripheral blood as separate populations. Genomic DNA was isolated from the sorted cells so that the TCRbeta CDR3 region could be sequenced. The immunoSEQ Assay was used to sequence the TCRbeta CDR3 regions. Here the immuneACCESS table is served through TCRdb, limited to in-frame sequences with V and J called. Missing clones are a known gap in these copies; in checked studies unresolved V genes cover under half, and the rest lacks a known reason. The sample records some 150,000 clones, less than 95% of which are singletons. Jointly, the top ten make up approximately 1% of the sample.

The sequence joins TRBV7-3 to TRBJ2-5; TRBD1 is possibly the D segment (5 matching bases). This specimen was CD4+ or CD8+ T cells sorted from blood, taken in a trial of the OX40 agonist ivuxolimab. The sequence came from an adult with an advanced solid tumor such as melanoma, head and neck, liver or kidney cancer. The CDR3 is CASRDVGRRSWEETQYF. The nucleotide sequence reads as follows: TGTGCCAGCAGGGACGTGGGGCGTCGGTCTTGGGAAGAGACCCAGTACTTC.